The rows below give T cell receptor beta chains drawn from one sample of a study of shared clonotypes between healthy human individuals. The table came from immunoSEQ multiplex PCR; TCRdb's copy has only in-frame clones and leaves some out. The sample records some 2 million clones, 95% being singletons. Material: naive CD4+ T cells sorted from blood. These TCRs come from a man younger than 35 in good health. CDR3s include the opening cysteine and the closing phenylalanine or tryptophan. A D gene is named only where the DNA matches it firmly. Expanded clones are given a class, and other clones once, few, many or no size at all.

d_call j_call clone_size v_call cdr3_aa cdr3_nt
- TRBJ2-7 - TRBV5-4 CASSLLGLGSSSALYEQYF TGTGCCAGCAGCCTTTTGGGCCTTGGCTCTAGCTCCGCCTTGTACGAGCAGTACTTC
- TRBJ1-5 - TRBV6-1 CASSEVRNQPQHF TGTGCCAGCAGTGAAGTGCGCAATCAGCCCCAGCATTTT
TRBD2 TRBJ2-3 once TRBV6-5 CASSRGRPTDTQYF TGTGCCAGCAGCCGCGGGAGACCCACAGATACGCAGTATTTT
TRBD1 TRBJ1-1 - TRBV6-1 CASSGWGQGNSLNTEAFF TGTGCCAGCAGTGGATGGGGACAGGGTAATTCCCTTAACACTGAAGCTTTCTTT
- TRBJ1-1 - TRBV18 CASSPPVSSEAFF TGTGCCAGCTCACCCCCCGTGTCATCTGAAGCTTTCTTT
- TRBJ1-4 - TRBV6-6 CASSLTLGTNEKLFF TGTGCCAGCAGTTTGACACTAGGAACTAATGAAAAACTGTTTTTT
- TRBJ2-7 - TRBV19 CASSSVAEISYEQYF TGTGCCAGTAGTAGCGTAGCGGAAATTTCCTACGAGCAGTACTTC
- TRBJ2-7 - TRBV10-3 CAISEGPSSSYEQYF TGTGCCATCAGTGAAGGTCCCTCGAGCTCCTACGAGCAGTACTTC
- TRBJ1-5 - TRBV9 CASSEGGQNNQPQHF TGTGCCAGCAGCGAGGGTGGGCAGAACAATCAGCCCCAGCATTTT
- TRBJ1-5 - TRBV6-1 CASSGPNQPQHF TGTGCCAGCAGCGGACCGAATCAGCCCCAGCATTTT
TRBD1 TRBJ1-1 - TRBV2 CATGTGIGNTEAFF TGTGCCACTGGGACAGGTATTGGGAACACTGAAGCTTTCTTT
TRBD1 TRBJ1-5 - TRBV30 CAWRTGGWNQPQHF TGTGCCTGGAGGACAGGGGGCTGGAATCAGCCCCAGCATTTT
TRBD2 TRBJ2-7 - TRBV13 CASRRAGTSYEQYF TGTGCCAGCAGAAGAGCGGGGACCTCCTACGAGCAGTACTTC
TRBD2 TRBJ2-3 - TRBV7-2 CASTLRGGGTDTQYF TGTGCCAGCACCCTACGGGGGGGTGGCACAGATACGCAGTATTTT
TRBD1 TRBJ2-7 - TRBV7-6 CASSASDRGYEQYF TGTGCCAGCAGCGCCTCGGACAGGGGATACGAGCAGTACTTC
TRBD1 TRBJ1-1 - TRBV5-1 CASSSQGSIMNTEAFF TGCGCCAGCAGCTCACAGGGGTCGATCATGAACACTGAAGCTTTCTTT
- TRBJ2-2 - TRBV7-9 CASSLGGNTGELFF TGTGCCAGCAGCTTAGGAGGGAACACCGGGGAGCTGTTTTTT
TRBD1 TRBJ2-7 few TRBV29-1 CSVEGQAYEQYF TGCAGCGTTGAGGGACAGGCCTACGAGCAGTACTTC
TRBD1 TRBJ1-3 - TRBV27 CASSLFGTGGPGNTIYF TGTGCCAGCAGTTTATTTGGGACAGGGGGTCCGGGAAACACCATATATTTT
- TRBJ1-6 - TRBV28 CASSSTVYSPLHF TGTGCCAGCAGTTCGACTGTGTATTCACCCCTCCACTTT
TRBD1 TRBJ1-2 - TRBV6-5 CASRGSGQGFGTF TGTGCCAGCAGGGGATCGGGACAGGGGTTCGGGACCTTC
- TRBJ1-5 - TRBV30 CAWSGGADQPQHF TGTGCCTGGAGCGGGGGGGCGGATCAGCCCCAGCATTTT
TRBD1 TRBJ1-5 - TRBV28 CASSLLGQGQNQPQHF TGTGCCAGCAGTTTATTAGGACAGGGGCAGAATCAGCCCCAGCATTTT